The T cell receptor beta chain under discussion was sequenced for a study of blood T cell repertoires in COVID-19. On the study more broadly: Sample material is recorded as cDNA or gDNA derived from T cells, B-cell-depleted T cells, or PBMCs.

CDR1 is MNHEY, CDR2 SVGAGI, per germline. Trimming removed 6 bases from V and 0 bases from J; junction bases left unmatched: 7. This CDR3 contains 15 residues. Data came from immunoSEQ multiplex PCR; TCRdb stores just in-frame clones and leaves some out. The data contain 300,000 or so clones, approximately 83% of them seen just once; the ten biggest clones take up 4% to 5%. This clone appeared a single time. The specimen was PBMCs or T cells enriched from blood (not recorded which). The rearrangement uses TRBV6-5 and TRBJ1-1; 7 nucleotides align to TRBD1. The clonotype originates from a woman in her 40s with acute COVID-19. The CDR3 DNA reads as TGTGCCAGCAGCAAGGGGGGACAGATGAACACTGAAGCTTTCTTT. Protein sequence: CASSKGGQMNTEAFF.